Here is one T cell receptor beta chain with its context. The antigen is undetermined. Germline CDR1 reads SQVTM; CDR2 reads ANQGSEA. CDR3 size: 15 residues. V was trimmed by 3 bases and J by 0 bases, leaving 12 bases between them. These data are taken from a study of shared clonotypes between healthy human individuals. Overall study findings and caveats: A reduction in generation probabilities was seen for non-shared clonotypes relative to those shared by all four donors. What naive subsets generally showed was a larger estimated richness than memory subsets showed.

Per sorted-subset replicate PCR, input was approximately 210 ng DNA, representing 30,000 to 35,000 T cell genomes. Sequenced by immunoSEQ multiplex PCR; TCRdb stores in-frame clones only, minus some. The data hold approximately 740,000 clones, with 85% to 95% observed a single time. Naive CD8 cells lacked CD45RO, underwent positive selection for CCR7 and left out terminally differentiated effector memory CD45RA+ cells. The clonotype originates from a man aged 30-40 years in good health. The sequencing sample was made of naive CD8+ T cells sorted from blood. The chain couples TRBV29-1 to TRBJ2-1; D unclear. For the CDR3, the DNA is TGCAGCGTTGAGGTCCACTCCAGCTCCTACAATGAGCAGTTCTTC. Translated: CSVEVHSSSYNEQFF.